This note documents a single TCR beta chain sequence. The antigen remains undetermined. Sequencing was performed with immunoSEQ multiplex PCR; in TCRdb, only in-frame clones are kept and a portion is missing. This table has 2 million to 2.5 million clones, 80% to 95% appearing once. The data were taken from a study of shared clonotypes between healthy human individuals. General study findings and limits: Researchers found naive subsets generally carried larger estimated richness than memory subsets.

CDR1 is SSHAT and CDR2 is FNYEAQ in the germline V gene (reference sequence). The J segment lost 6 bases and the V segment lost 1 base, leaving 3 bases of the junction unmatched. CDR3 length equals 16 residues. Specimen: naive CD4+ T cells from PBMCs. Subset: CD45RA+ positively selected. The V and J genes are TRBV7-7 and TRBJ2-3, with TRBD2 identical over 14 bases. The receptor's source is a young man in good health. Some clones in this sample may be carry-over from other donors' samples. Here the CDR3 reads CASSLGLAGGPDTQYF. CDR3 coding DNA: TGTGCCAGCAGCTTAGGACTAGCGGGAGGGCCGGATACGCAGTATTTT.